This is a list of T cell receptor beta chains from one sample in a study of regulatory dendritic cells for organ transplantation. Sequencing used immunoSEQ multiplex PCR; TCRdb keeps in-frame clones, though not all of them. Of over 25,000 clones detected, around 80% appear once; the ten largest clones hold about 0.095%. Sequenced sample: naive CD4+ T cells from blood. The source of these receptors is a human donor in good health. Each CDR3 is given with its conserved first and last residue. Fields, in order: clone size, J gene, V gene, D gene, CDR3 protein, CDR3 DNA. A D gene is named only where the DNA matches it firmly. The size of a clone is reported for some rows only, either as once, few or many, or as a class for expanded clones.

once,TRBJ2-5,TRBV5-4,TRBD2,CASSQGLAEETQYF,TGTGCCAGCAGCCAGGGACTAGCCGAGGAGACCCAGTACTTC
.,TRBJ2-5,TRBV5-1,TRBD2,CASSLTLAGREETQYF,TGCGCCAGCAGCTTAACCTTAGCGGGGAGGGAAGAGACCCAGTACTTC
once,TRBJ1-1,TRBV5-1,TRBD1,CASSYSGGHTEAFF,TGCGCCAGCAGCTATTCAGGGGGGCACACTGAAGCTTTCTTT
.,TRBJ1-2,TRBV5-4,TRBD1,CASSLVRDRGRYGYTF,TGTGCCAGCAGCTTGGTACGGGACAGGGGACGGTATGGCTACACCTTC
.,TRBJ2-3,TRBV18,TRBD2,CACGEGRTDTQYF,TGTGCCTGCGGGGAGGGGCGCACAGATACGCAGTATTTT
.,TRBJ1-4,TRBV7-2,.,CASSLAGGGNEKLFF,TGTGCCAGCAGCTTAGCGGGGGGGGGTAATGAAAAACTGTTTTTT
.,TRBJ1-2,TRBV21-1,.,CASSKGDRRANYGYTF,TGTGCCAGCAGCAAAGGGGACAGGCGTGCTAACTATGGCTACACCTTC
once,TRBJ1-1,TRBV7-3,TRBD1,CASSSPDRGNTEAFF,TGTGCCAGCAGCTCACCCGACAGGGGGAACACTGAAGCTTTCTTT
few,TRBJ1-5,TRBV19,.,CASLGGPGLDQPQHF,TGTGCCAGCCTCGGAGGGCCTGGTCTGGATCAGCCCCAGCATTTT
few,TRBJ2-2,TRBV19,.,CASSMEGAGELFF,TGTGCCAGTAGTATGGAAGGGGCCGGGGAGCTGTTTTTT
.,TRBJ2-1,TRBV7-2,TRBD2,CASSLASRTRAYNEQFF,TGTGCCAGCAGCTTAGCGTCGAGGACTAGGGCGTACAATGAGCAGTTCTTC
once,TRBJ2-1,TRBV5-4,TRBD2,CASSPRDYDNEQFF,TGTGCCAGCAGCCCTCGGGACTACGACAATGAGCAGTTCTTC
.,TRBJ2-7,TRBV7-2,TRBD1,CASSIDRGATTRGRYF,TGTGCCAGCAGCATCGACAGGGGGGCTACTACCCGAGGGAGGTACTTC
once,TRBJ2-5,TRBV4-1,TRBD2,CASSQGVSGETQYF,TGCGCCAGCAGCCAAGGGGTTAGCGGGGAGACCCAGTACTTC
.,TRBJ2-7,TRBV5-1,TRBD2,CASSSAGTSGGTEQYF,TGCGCCAGCAGCTCAGCCGGGACTAGCGGGGGTACTGAGCAGTACTTC
few,TRBJ1-1,TRBV27,.,CASSAGFGNTEAFF,TGTGCCAGCAGTGCGGGATTCGGGAACACTGAAGCTTTCTTT
once,TRBJ1-1,TRBV5-6,TRBD1,CASSSSGTARTEAFF,TGTGCCAGCAGCTCATCCGGGACAGCAAGAACTGAAGCTTTCTTT
.,TRBJ2-1,TRBV5-4,TRBD2,CASSPRTSGEANEQFF,TGTGCCAGCAGCCCTAGGACTAGCGGGGAGGCCAATGAGCAGTTCTTC
.,TRBJ2-7,TRBV9,TRBD1,CASSASGTGPYEQYF,TGTGCCAGCAGCGCATCCGGGACAGGGCCCTACGAGCAGTACTTC
.,TRBJ1-4,TRBV9,TRBD1,CASSVDRGNEKLFF,TGTGCCAGCAGCGTTGACAGGGGGAATGAAAAACTGTTTTTT
.,TRBJ2-1,TRBV10-3,TRBD1,CAIRVGQGQDEQFF,TGTGCCATCAGGGTGGGACAGGGCCAGGATGAGCAGTTCTTC
.,TRBJ2-2,TRBV5-1,TRBD2,CASSYASGGTGELFF,TGCGCCAGCAGCTACGCTAGCGGGGGAACCGGGGAGCTGTTTTTT
.,TRBJ2-3,TRBV5-1,TRBD1,CASSWVGTDTDTQYF,TGCGCCAGCAGCTGGGTCGGGACAGACACAGATACGCAGTATTTT
once,TRBJ1-1,TRBV6-5,.,CASRSSGVVTEAFF,TGTGCCAGCAGATCCTCAGGGGTTGTCACTGAAGCTTTCTTT
once,TRBJ2-7,TRBV2,TRBD2,CASSTGGTRNYEQYF,TGTGCCAGCAGTACGGGAGGCACCCGAAACTACGAGCAGTACTTC
.,TRBJ1-1,TRBV11-3,.,CASSEGGGGTTEAFF,TGTGCCAGCAGCGAAGGTGGGGGAGGGACCACTGAAGCTTTCTTT
.,TRBJ2-2,TRBV19,.,CASSSPSGPANTGELFF,TGTGCCAGTAGTTCCCCCAGCGGGCCCGCGAACACCGGGGAGCTGTTTTTT
once,TRBJ2-2,TRBV18,TRBD2,CASSPPRRGGTGELFF,TGTGCCAGCTCACCACCGAGGAGGGGAGGGACCGGGGAGCTGTTTTTT
.,TRBJ1-2,TRBV5-1,.,CASRRDGYYGYTF,TGCGCCAGCAGGCGGGACGGCTACTATGGCTACACCTTC
.,TRBJ2-1,TRBV7-2,.,CASSFGGEQFF,TGTGCCAGCAGCTTTGGGGGCGAGCAGTTCTTC
.,TRBJ1-2,TRBV2,TRBD1,CASSETGGDGYTF,TGTGCCAGCAGTGAAACAGGGGGGGATGGCTACACCTTC
.,TRBJ1-1,TRBV7-2,.,CASSLGGGLGGAFF,TGTGCCAGCAGCCTCGGGGGGGGGCTCGGGGGAGCTTTCTTT
.,TRBJ2-2,TRBV11-3,TRBD1,CASSLRGLRTGELFF,TGTGCCAGCAGCCTCAGGGGGCTGCGGACCGGGGAGCTGTTTTTT
once,TRBJ2-5,TRBV7-3,.,CASSLTGVASQETQYF,TGTGCCAGCAGCTTAACCGGGGTAGCATCGCAAGAGACCCAGTACTTC
.,TRBJ2-7,TRBV2,.,CASSDGKGGPYEQYF,TGTGCCAGCAGTGACGGGAAGGGGGGGCCCTACGAGCAGTACTTC